Listed here is a single TCR beta chain. The clone's antigen remains unknown. The sample holds no much larger clone one base away, and base qualities are not on file. This sample is drawn from a study of cytomegalovirus exposure and HLA in healthy donors (dated by TCRdb to 2016 to 2017). Looking at the study overall: According to an earlier analysis of around 600 of the donors, 150 million to 200 million T cells yielded 90 million to 130 million unique TCR beta sequences and about 300 Gb of sequence data. An earlier analysis of 500 to 750 of the donors applied high-throughput TCR beta sequencing to assess whether each TCR beta V gene segment acted as functional or pseudogenic. All discovery cohort repertoires had been generated on a single sequencing platform. A later analysis re-examined previously published TCR beta repertoires from more than 650 donors and added high-resolution HLA genotyping to investigate patterns of TCR occurrence. Of the 350 to 450 genotyped donors, over 70% fell in the genetic ancestry cluster associated with self-reported Caucasian donors. Alongside the repertoire data, information on donor age, sex, ethnicity and CMV serostatus was compiled. The number of typed donors differed by locus: about 629-630 for A, B, C, DRB1 and DQB1; 500 to 550 for DQA1; approximately 600 for DPA1; and approximately 450 for DPB1. The later analysis used no new phenotypic data to find candidate immune exposures, relying instead on TCR beta sequences and their occurrence across donors. The study aimed to test whether signatures of past pathogen exposure could be identified by cataloging public T cell receptors. An early release covering about 600 HLA-typed donors comprised about 310 gigabases of sequencing data and 85 million or so unique TCR sequences. The study used immunosequencing to profile the T cell repertoires of hundreds of subjects and linked those repertoires to cytomegalovirus serostatus. In a later genetic analysis, genome-wide SNP genotypes for about 60% of the 666 donors were used, and that subset was treated as a discovery cohort. A few DR-DQ haplotypes were handled as single units for association and clustering because linkage in the cohort was strong. The study combined high-throughput TCR immunosequencing, statistical association of individual TCRs with disease status, and machine learning to predict cytomegalovirus infection status. Among about 400 genotyped donors of the cohort, an average of roughly 230,000 unique TCR beta nucleotide sequences was sequenced per donor, of which about 19% were non-productive. In addition to the first cohort of approximately 650 subjects, a separate validation cohort of around 110 different subjects was used. HLA typing included class I and class II loci at four-digit resolution.

Here is what the overall study found, with its caveats: It was suggested by the authors that the approach could potentially be generalized to other disease states and immunological phenotypes. Because some donors lacked HLA typing at each locus, the association tests relied only on the typed subset. A further reported finding was that TCR beta sequences accurately predicted the HLA-A and HLA-B alleles for most subjects in the first cohort. In vitro tests confirmed that a few of the cytomegalovirus-associated TCR beta chains recognize cytomegalovirus antigens. Only TCR beta chains were sequenced in this cohort, and the absence of alpha or paired-chain data limited detectable features. Specific HLA alleles were associated with over 15,000 TCR beta sequences at a false discovery rate of 0.05 in a later analysis. Cytomegalovirus status was reported to be diagnosed by the classifier with high specificity and sensitivity in both the original and validation cohorts. When HLA alleles, especially DR and DQ, strongly co-occurred, attributing TCR associations to individual alleles was difficult. Most TCR sequences were seen in very few donors, while some public TCRs were found in many individuals. Several of the top co-occurrence clusters appeared to be linked to parvovirus B19, influenza, CMV and Epstein-Barr virus, according to a later analysis. Because counts were too low, 15 to 20 rarely observed V segments, including chromosome 9 orphons, were excluded from the earlier analysis of fewer than 650 of the donors. CMV serostatus was the only immune exposure information available for the cohort. The 87-base-pair reads could not distinguish some IMGT-functional V segments, including TRBV6-2 and TRBV6-3, so those segments were excluded. In a later analysis, the rate of TCR association differed among HLA loci, with DRB1 alleles having the most associated TCRs and HLA-C alleles having the fewest. Correlated functional status among segregating V segments might reflect linkage disequilibrium, but an unknown experimental factor could not be ruled out. A group of highly shared sequence variants was considered likely to be a technical artifact of the sequencing pipeline. Compared with the approximately 600-donor mean, donors in an Asian-associated ancestry cluster had fewer N-insertions in productive TCRs, according to a later genetic analysis. Broadly in line with IMGT annotations, most TCR beta V segments showed up in productive rearrangements about 87% or about 30% of the time in an earlier analysis of 587 of the donors. Sequencing depth was assumed to be roughly uniform across donors in the presence/absence analyses, though that assumption may not hold. A later genetic analysis associated a missense DCLRE1C variant with V-gene and J-gene trimming of TCR beta chains, and an independent cohort replicated the association. A total of 164 TCR beta chains were listed by the study as associated with cytomegalovirus. According to a later analysis, most CMV-associated TCR beta chains appeared to be HLA-restricted, and the HLA associations seemed to be driven largely by CMV exposure. A later analysis found that HLA-associated TCR beta chains were more clonally expanded and had lower generation probabilities than equally common non-associated chains.

The cohort was made up of roughly 670 healthy bone marrow donors. At the time of sampling, all cohort members were nominally healthy, though unrecorded immune exposures were likely present. The donor tested CMV seronegative and was one of the 352 seronegative cohort members. A peripheral blood sample was collected from each donor, and TCR beta sequencing was performed on peripheral blood mononuclear cells. The Qiagen DNeasy Blood Extraction Kit was used to extract genomic DNA from the blood cell samples. The library was prepared using the immunoSEQ multiplex PCR assay. For the multiplex PCR, a mixture combining 60 forward primers for TCR Vbeta segments and 13 reverse primers for TCR Jbeta segments was used. Amplification of the CDR3 region of rearranged TCR beta genes was performed with a multiplex PCR assay on genomic DNA. On the Illumina HiSeq System, the amplified TCR beta libraries were sequenced as 87-base-pair reads. The published analysis was carried out like this. A later analysis counted about 76 million unique TCR beta chains across the 650 to 800 repertoires, and roughly 11 million of these chains were shared by at least two donors. Raw reads were error-corrected and collapsed into unique sequences by a nearest-neighbor algorithm in which closely related sequences were merged to remove PCR and sequencing errors. Alignment of CDR3 sequences to IMGT reference sequences was used to assign V, D and J gene segments. Each retained sequence needed at least a six-nucleotide match to both a V gene segment and a J gene segment. Rearrangements were classified as productive when the CDR3 lacked stop codons and remained in frame with V and J, and all other rearrangements were classified as non-productive. CDR3 was defined according to IMGT convention as the region running from the second conserved V-encoded cysteine to the conserved J-encoded phenylalanine. Sequences without an unambiguous match to a single V gene segment were excluded from the earlier analysis of 587 of the donors. In an earlier analysis of several hundred of the donors, a V segment was called functional when productive rearrangements were above 56.7%, and segregating when the standard deviation between donors exceeded 5%. A statistical classification framework was developed to diagnose cytomegalovirus status using the catalog of TCR beta chain sequences. In a later analysis, TCR nucleotide sequences were compared against IMGT/GENE-DB human TR gene sequences so that V and J genes could be assigned. A later analysis assigned CDR3 sequences and most-parsimonious VDJ recombination scenarios with the TCRdist pipeline. In a later analysis, every TCR beta chain was defined by the combination of its CDR3 amino acid sequence and its V-gene family, and reads without a unique V-gene family were dropped. A later analysis removed 500 to 600 highly shared, low-generation-probability nucleotide sequences to deal with suspected cross-contamination and a sequencing artifact. For each public chain, a later analysis derived a clonal expansion index from normalized ranks of inferred template counts within each repertoire. Generation probabilities in a later analysis came from a VDJ recombination model fitted to out-of-frame rearrangements, and those results were checked against IGoR. A later analysis scored TCR-TCR, TCR-HLA and TCR-CMV co-occurrence with hypergeometric tests, applying a repertoire-size bias correction to TCR pairs. A later analysis estimated false discovery rates by permuting HLA or CMV assignments 20 times. In a later analysis, co-occurring TCRs were grouped with DBSCAN, and TCRdist sequence similarity was added when clustering was performed within HLA-allele-positive subsets. Repertoires with fewer than 30,000 or more than 120,000 public chains, plus five repertoires with anomalous nucleotide sharing, were excluded from co-occurrence clustering. TCRdb mirrors the immuneACCESS table, restricted to in-frame sequences. Some clones are absent from its copies; in checked studies, under half trace to an unresolved V gene, and the reason for the others is unknown. Clonal size and the V and J genes are those of that table, whereas D and trimming came from the DNA. The sample contains about 77,000 clones, about 80% of them found a single time. In total, the top ten clones hold approximately 3.7% of the sample.

Germline trimming: 1 base from V, 4 bases from J; junction bases outside gene matches: 5. The germline V gene specifies SGHTA as CDR1 and FQGNSA as CDR2. The CDR3 runs 16 amino acids, cysteine and phenylalanine included. Solely the CDR3 DNA is kept, with 48 bases framed from the first base. The TCR was taken from a man aged 35 to 55 in good health and CMV-seronegative. The source material was PBMCs. The chain was built from TRBV7-2 and TRBJ1-2; 11 middle bases align to TRBD1. Here is the DNA: TGTGCCAGCAGCTTAGGGGGGACAGGGGGGGTCTATGGCTACACCTTC. It translates to CASSLGGTGGVYGYTF. Reference TRBV7-2 and TRBJ1-2 genes cover what lies past the CDR3, so the full variable domain is GAGVSQSPSNKVTEKGKDVELRCDPISGHTALYWYRQSLGQGLEFLIYFQGNSAPDKSGLPSDRFSAERTGGSVSTLTIQRTQQEDSAVYLCASSLGGTGGVYGYTFGSGTRLTVV.